The entry below gives a single T cell receptor (beta chain) sequence along with its context. The data belong to a study of OX40 agonist ivuxolimab in advanced cancers. Generated by immunoSEQ multiplex PCR, the TCRdb table keeps only in-frame clones and is missing some. In the table there are about 69,000 clones, 85% to 90% of which are singletons. V was pared by 3 bases and J by 14 bases, with 9 bases of the junction left unmatched. Germline loops: CDR1 MNHNS, CDR2 SASEGT. CDR3 size: 15 residues. The receptor was isolated from an adult with an advanced solid tumor such as melanoma, head and neck, liver or kidney cancer. The sample here was CD4+ or CD8+ T cells sorted from blood, taken in a trial of the OX40 agonist ivuxolimab. The chain is built from TRBV6-1 and TRBJ1-6; 11 nucleotides line up with TRBD1. The CDR3 region is CASSDRTGGLLTLHF. In DNA, the CDR3 is TGTGCCAGCAGTGATAGGACAGGGGGCCTACTGACCCTCCACTTT.